The T cell receptor (beta chain) described here comes from a study of human T cells and chemical hapten exposure. The germline gives CDR1 SGDLS, CDR2 YYNGEE. After removal of 0 bases from V and 2 bases from J, the junction contained 6 bases not matched to a gene. This CDR3 region has 16 residues. TCRdb recomputed calls from the RACE reads with MiXCR, one row per CDR3 protein. The table shows about 97,000 distinct CDR3 sequences, with 25% to 35% occurring only once. Time point here: patch test 3, about 24 weeks after DPC sensitization. This sample's treatment: therapeutic diphenylcyclopropenone sensitization with weekly scalp DPC. Blood draws came first, before each patch test.

The sample in question was whole blood, obtained in connection with sensitization to the hapten diphenylcyclopropenone (DPC). The chain employs TRBV9 and TRBJ2-7, with 9 bases fitting TRBD2. The source of this sequence is a man aged 40-55 years with alopecia areata. Some clones in this sample may be carry-over from other donors' samples. The CDR3 region is CASSVGEVAGAYEQYF. The CDR3 DNA is TGTGCCAGCAGCGTAGGCGAGGTAGCGGGGGCCTACGAGCAGTACTTC.